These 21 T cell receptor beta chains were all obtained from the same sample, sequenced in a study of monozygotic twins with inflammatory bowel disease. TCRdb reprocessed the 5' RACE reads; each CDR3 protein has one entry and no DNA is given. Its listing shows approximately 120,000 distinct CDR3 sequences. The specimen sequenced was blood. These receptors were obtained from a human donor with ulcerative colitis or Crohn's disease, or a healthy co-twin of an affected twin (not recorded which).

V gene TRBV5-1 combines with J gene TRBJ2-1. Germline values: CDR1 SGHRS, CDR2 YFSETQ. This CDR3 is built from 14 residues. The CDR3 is CASSWDGTYNEQFF.

CDR3 sequence: CATSRGVRGGYGYTF. This chain connects TRBV15 to TRBJ1-2; the D call from TCRdb, TRBD1, cannot be confirmed without DNA. CDR3 length: 15 residues. Germline V gene data show CDR1 as LNHNV and CDR2 as YYDKDF (reference sequence).

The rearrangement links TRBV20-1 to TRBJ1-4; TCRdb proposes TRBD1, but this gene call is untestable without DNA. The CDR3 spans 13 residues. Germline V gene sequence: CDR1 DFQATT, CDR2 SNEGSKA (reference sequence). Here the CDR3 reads CSAPASGYEKLFF.

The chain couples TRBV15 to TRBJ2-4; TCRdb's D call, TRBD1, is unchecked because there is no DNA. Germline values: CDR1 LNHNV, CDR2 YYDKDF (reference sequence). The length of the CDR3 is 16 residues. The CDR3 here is CATSPDRNLAKNIQYF.

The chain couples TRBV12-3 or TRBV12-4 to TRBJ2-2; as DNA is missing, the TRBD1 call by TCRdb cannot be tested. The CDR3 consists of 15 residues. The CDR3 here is CASSLEGGLTGELFF.

The CDR3 loop is CASREQPGLGMIQYF. The chain joins TRBV6-1 to TRBJ2-4; TCRdb selects TRBD2, and the lack of DNA leaves this call unchecked. This CDR3 contains 15 residues. The germline gives CDR1 MNHNS, CDR2 SASEGT.

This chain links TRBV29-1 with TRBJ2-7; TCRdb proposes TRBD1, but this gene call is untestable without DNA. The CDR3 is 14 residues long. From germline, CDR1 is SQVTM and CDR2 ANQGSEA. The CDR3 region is CSVEDRDSRHEQYF.

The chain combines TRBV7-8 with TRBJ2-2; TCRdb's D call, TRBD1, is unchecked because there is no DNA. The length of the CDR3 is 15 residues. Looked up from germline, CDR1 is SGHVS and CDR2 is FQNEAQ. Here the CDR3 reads CASSSGPTNTGELFF.

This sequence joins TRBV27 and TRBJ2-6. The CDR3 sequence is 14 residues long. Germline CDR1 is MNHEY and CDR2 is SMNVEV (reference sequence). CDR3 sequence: CASSLYAGANVLTF.

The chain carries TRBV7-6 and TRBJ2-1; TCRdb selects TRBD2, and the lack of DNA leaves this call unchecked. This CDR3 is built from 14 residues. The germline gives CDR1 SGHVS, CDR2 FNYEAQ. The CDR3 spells CASSLGGGTNEQFF.

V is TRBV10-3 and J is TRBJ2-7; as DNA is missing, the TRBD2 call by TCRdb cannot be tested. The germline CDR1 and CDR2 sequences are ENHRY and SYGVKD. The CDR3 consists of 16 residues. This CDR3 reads CAISERPSGRANEQYF.

The CDR3 protein is CASSLSPDGEQFF. The rearrangement links TRBV27 to TRBJ2-1; there is no DNA to check the TCRdb D call of TRBD1. The CDR3 covers 13 residues. Germline V CDR1 and CDR2: MNHEY, SMNVEV (reference sequence).

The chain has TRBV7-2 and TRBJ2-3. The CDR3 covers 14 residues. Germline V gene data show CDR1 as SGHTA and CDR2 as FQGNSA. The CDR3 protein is CASSAHRVGDTQYF.

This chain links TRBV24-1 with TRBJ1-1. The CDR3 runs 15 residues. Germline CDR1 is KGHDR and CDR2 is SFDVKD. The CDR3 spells CATSDINTGLSRAFF.

CDR3: CSALDRSRNEQFF. The rearrangement uses TRBV20-1 and TRBJ2-1; TCRdb calls TRBD1, which cannot be checked without DNA. The CDR3 is 13 amino acids. Germline-derived CDR1 and CDR2 are DFQATT and SNEGSKA (reference sequence).

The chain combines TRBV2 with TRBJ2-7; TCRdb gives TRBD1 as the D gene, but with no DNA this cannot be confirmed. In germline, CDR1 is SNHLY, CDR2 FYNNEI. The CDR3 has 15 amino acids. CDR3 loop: CASSDVGLGGYEQYF.

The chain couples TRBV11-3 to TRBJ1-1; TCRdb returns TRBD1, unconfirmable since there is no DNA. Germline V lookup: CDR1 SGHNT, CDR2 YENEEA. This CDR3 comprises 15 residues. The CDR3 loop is CASSAGQGADTEAFF.

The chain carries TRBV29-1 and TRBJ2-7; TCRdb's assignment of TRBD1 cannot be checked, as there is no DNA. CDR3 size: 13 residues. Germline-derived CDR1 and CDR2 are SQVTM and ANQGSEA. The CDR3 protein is CSAGQGRPYEQYF.

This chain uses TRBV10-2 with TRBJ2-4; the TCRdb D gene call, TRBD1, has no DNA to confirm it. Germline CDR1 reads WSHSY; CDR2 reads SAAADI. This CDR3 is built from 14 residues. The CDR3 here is CASRPTGRENIQYF.

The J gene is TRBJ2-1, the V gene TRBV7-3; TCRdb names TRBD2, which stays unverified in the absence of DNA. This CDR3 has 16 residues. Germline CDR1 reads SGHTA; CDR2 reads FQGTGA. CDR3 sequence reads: CASSLRSSLAGNEQFF.

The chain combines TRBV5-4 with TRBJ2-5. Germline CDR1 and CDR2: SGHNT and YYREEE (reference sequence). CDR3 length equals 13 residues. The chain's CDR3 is CASSWVIQETQYF.